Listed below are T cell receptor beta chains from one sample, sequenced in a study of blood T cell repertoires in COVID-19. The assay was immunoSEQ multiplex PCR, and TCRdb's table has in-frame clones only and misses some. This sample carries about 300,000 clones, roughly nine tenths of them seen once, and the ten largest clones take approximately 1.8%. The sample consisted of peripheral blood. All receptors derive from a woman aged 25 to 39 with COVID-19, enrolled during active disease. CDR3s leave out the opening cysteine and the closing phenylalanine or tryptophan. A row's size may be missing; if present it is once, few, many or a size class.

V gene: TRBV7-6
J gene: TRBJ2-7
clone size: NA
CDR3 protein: ASSLAQSYEQY

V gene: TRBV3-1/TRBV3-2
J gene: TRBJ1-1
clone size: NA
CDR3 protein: ASSQGNTEAF

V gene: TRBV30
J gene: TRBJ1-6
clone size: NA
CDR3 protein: AWSGRSTYSPLH

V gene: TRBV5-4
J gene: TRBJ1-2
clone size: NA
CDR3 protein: AWAGWNYGYT

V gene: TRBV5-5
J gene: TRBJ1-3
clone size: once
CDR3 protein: ASTLTGSGNTIY

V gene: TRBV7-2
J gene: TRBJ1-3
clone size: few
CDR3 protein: ASSLGAGNTIY

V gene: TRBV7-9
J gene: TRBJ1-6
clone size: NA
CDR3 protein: ASSKERDSPLH

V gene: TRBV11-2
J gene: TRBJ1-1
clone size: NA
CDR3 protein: ASSFRDRTSTEAF

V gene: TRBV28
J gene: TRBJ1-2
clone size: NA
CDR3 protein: ASSPPRAGNGYT

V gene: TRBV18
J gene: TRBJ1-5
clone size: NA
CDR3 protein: ASSPLGGRPQH

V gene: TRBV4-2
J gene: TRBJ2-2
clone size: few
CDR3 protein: ASTDGGPNTGELF

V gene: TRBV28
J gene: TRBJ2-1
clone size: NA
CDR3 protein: ASSRRRGGFMNEQF

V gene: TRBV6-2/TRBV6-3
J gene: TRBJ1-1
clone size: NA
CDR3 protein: ASSPVPRADTEAF

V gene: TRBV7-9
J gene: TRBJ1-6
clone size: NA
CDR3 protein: ASSLQGVGSPLH

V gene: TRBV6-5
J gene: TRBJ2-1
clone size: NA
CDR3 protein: ASSPSPGYDEQF

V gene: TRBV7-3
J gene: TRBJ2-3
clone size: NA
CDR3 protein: ASSKDSSSTDTQY